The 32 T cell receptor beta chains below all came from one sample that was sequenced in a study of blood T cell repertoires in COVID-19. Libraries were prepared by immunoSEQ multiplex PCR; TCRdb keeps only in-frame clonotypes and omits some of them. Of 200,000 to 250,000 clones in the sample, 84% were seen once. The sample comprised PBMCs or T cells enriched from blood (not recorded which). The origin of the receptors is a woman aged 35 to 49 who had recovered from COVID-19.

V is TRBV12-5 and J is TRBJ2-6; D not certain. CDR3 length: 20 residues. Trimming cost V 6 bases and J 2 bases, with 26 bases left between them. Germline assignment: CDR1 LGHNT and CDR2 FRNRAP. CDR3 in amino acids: CASGLTRHEPGFTGANVLTF. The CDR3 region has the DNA TGTGCTAGTGGCTTGACGAGACACGAGCCTGGATTTACTGGGGCCAACGTCCTGACTTTC.

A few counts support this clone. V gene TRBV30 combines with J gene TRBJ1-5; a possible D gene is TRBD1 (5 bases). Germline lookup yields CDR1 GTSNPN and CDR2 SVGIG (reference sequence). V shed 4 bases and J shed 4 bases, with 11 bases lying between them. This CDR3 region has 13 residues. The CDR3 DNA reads TGTGCCTGGACTCAGGGTGGTAATCAGCCCCAGCATTTT. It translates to CAWTQGGNQPQHF.

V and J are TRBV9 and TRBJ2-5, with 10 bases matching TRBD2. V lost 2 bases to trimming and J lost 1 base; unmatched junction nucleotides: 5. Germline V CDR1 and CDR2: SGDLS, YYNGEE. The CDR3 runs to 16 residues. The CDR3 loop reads CASSVSSGSGQETQYF. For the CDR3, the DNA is TGTGCCAGCAGCGTTTCTAGCGGGAGTGGCCAAGAGACCCAGTACTTC.

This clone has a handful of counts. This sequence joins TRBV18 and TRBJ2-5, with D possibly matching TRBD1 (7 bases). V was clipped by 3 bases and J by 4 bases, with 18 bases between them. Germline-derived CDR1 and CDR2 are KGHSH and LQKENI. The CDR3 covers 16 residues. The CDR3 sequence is CASSPGRQGGRETQYF. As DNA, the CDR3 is TGTGCCAGCTCACCTGGTCGTCAGGGGGGTAGAGAGACCCAGTACTTC.

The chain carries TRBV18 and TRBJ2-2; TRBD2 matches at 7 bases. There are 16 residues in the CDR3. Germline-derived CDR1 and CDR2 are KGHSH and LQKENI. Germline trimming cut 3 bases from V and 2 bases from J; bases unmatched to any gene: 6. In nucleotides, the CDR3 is TGTGCCAGCTCACCCGTGACTAGCAGCAACACCGGGGAGCTGTTTTTT. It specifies CASSPVTSSNTGELFF.

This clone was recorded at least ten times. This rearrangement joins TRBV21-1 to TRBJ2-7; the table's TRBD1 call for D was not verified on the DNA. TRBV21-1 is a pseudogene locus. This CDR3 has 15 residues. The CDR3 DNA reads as TGTGCCAGCAGCAAGGGACAGCTCTCGCTCTACGAGCAGTACGTC. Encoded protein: CASSKGQLSLYEQYV.

This CDR3 reads CASSLATTQETQYF. CDR3 DNA: TGCGCCAGCAGCTTGGCCACTACTCAAGAGACCCAGTACTTC. The J gene is TRBJ2-5, the V gene TRBV5-1; D is unclear. Trimming took off 0 bases at V and 2 bases at J, with 8 bases between the two ends. Germline assignment: CDR1 SGHRS and CDR2 YFSETQ. The CDR3 is 14 residues long.

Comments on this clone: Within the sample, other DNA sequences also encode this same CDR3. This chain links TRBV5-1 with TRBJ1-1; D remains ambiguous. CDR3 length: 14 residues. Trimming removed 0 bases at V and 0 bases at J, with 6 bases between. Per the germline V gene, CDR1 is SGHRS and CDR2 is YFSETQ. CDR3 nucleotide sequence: TGCGCCAGCAGCTTGGGACAAATGAACACTGAAGCTTTCTTT. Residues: CASSLGQMNTEAFF.

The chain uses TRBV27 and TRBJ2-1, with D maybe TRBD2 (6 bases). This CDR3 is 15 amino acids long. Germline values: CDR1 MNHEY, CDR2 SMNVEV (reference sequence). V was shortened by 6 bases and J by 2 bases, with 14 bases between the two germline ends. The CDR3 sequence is CASRGGRLPYNEQFF. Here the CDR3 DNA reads TGTGCCAGCAGGGGTGGGAGGTTGCCCTACAATGAGCAGTTCTTC.

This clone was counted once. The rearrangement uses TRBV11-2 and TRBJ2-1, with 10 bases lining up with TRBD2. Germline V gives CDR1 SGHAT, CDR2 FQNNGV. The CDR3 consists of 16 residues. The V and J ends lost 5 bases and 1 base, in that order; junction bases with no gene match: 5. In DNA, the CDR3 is TGTGCCAGCAGCCTCCAGACTAGCGGGTCCTACAATGAGCAGTTCTTC. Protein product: CASSLQTSGSYNEQFF.

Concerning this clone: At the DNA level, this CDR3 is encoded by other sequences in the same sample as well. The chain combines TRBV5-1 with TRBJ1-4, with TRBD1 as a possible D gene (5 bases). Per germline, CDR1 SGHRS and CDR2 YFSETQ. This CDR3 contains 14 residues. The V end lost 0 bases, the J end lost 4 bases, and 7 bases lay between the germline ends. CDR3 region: CASSLGQFNEKLFF. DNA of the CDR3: TGCGCCAGCAGCTTGGGACAGTTTAATGAAAAACTGTTTTTT. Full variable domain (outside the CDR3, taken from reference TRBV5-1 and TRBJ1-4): KAGVTQTPRYLIKTRGQQVTLSCSPISGHRSVSWYQQTPGQGLQFLFEYFSETQRNKGNFPGRFSGRQFSNSRSEMNVSTLELGDSALYLCASSLGQFNEKLFFGSGTQLSVL.

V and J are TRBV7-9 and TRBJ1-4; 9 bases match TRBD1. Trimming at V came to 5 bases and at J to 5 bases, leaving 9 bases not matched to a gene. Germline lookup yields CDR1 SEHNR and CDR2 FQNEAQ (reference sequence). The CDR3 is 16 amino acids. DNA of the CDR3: TGTGCCAGCAGCCAAATTTTTGGACAGGGGAATGAAAAACTGTTTTTT. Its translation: CASSQIFGQGNEKLFF.

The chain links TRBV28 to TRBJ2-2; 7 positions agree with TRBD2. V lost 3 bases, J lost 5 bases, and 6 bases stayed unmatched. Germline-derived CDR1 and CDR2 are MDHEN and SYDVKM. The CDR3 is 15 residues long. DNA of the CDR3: TGTGCCAGCAGTTTGGGAGGGGCAGAGACCGGGGAGCTGTTTTTT. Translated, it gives CASSLGGAETGELFF. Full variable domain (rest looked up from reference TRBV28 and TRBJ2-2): DVKVTQSSRYLVKRTGEKVFLECVQDMDHENMFWYRQDPGLGLRLIYFSYDVKMKEKGDIPEGYSVSREKKERFSLILESASTNQTSMYLCASSLGGAETGELFFGEGSRLTVL.

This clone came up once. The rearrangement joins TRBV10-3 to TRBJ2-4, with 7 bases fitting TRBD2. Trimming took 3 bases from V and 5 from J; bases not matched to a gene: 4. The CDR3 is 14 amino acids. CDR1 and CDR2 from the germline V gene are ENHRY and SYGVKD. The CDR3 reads CAISEGGRENIQYF. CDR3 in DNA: TGTGCCATCAGTGAAGGCGGGAGAGAAAACATTCAGTACTTC.

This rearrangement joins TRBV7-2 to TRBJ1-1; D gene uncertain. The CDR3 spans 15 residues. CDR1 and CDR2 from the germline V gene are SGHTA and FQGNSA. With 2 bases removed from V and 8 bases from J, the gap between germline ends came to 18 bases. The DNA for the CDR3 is TGTGCCAGCAGCTTAAGCAACACCGGGATCCAAGAAGCTTTCTTT. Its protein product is CASSLSNTGIQEAFF.

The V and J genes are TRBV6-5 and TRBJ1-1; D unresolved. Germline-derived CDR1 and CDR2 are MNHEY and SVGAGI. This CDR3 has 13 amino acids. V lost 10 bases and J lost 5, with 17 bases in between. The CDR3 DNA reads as TGTGCCACCGGGGAAGATTTTACTACTGAAGCTTTCTTT. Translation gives CATGEDFTTEAFF.

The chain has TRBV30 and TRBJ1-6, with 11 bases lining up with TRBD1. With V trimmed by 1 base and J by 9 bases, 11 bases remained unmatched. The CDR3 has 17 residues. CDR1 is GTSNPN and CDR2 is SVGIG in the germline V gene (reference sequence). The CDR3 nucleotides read TGTGCCTGGAGTGACGTGTCCCCGGGACAGGGGGTTTCACCCCTCCACTTT. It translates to CAWSDVSPGQGVSPLHF.

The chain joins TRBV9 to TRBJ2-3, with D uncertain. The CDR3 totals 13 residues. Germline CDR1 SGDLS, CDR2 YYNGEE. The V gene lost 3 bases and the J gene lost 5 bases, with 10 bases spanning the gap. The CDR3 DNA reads TGTGCCAGCAGCGGCGGTTTGAGAGATACGCAGTATTTT. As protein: CASSGGLRDTQYF.

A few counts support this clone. This CDR3 reads CASSLTQSVYEQYV. The CDR3 DNA reads as TGTGCCAGCAGTTTAACCCAGTCCGTCTACGAGCAGTACGTC. The rearrangement uses TRBV28 and TRBJ2-7, with unresolved D. V gave up 2 bases and J gave up 3 bases, with 11 bases separating them. The CDR3 totals 14 residues. Germline CDR1 and CDR2: MDHEN and SYDVKM.

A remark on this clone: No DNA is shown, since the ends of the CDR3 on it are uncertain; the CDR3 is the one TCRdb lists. The CDR3 is CASSTSSGRRNTIYF. The V gene is TRBV28, the J gene TRBJ1-3; the D call TRBD1 from the table was never checked on the DNA. The V gene's germline CDR1 is MDHEN and CDR2 SYDVKM. The CDR3 numbers 15 amino acids, ends counted.

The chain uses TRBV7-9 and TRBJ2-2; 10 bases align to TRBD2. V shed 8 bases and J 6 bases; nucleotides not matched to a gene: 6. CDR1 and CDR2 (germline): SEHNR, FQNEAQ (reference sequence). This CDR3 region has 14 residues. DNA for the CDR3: TGTGCCAGCCTGCTAGCGGGAGTTGCCGGGGAGCTGTTTTTT. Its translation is CASLLAGVAGELFF.

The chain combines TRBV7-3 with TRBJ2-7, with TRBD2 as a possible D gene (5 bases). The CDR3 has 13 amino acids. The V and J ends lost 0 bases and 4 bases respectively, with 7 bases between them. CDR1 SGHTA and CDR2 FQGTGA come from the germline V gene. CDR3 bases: TGTGCCAGCAGCTTAACCGGCGGGTACGAGCAGTACTTC. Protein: CASSLTGGYEQYF.

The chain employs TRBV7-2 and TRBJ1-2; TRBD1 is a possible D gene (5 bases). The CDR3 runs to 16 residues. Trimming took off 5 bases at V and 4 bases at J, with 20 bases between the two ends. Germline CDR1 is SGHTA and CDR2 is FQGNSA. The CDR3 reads CASSRNGGQSLYGYTF. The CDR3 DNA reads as TGTGCCAGCAGCCGTAACGGCGGACAATCCCTCTATGGCTACACCTTC.

The CDR3 DNA follows: TGTGCCACCAGCAGGGGACTAGCGGGAGCGGAGACCGGGGAGCTGTTTTTT. Its translation is CATSRGLAGAETGELFF. The rearrangement joins TRBV15 to TRBJ2-2; 14 bases line up with TRBD2. Germline V gene data show CDR1 as LNHNV and CDR2 as YYDKDF (reference sequence). This CDR3 spans 17 amino acids. Trimming took 3 bases from V and 5 from J; bases not matched to a gene: 5. Full variable domain (missing parts from reference TRBV15 and TRBJ2-2): DAMVIQNPRYQVTQFGKPVTLSCSQTLNHNVMYWYQQKSSQAPKLLFHYYDKDFNNEADTPDNFQSRRPNTSFCFLDIRSPGLGDTAMYLCATSRGLAGAETGELFFGEGSRLTVL.

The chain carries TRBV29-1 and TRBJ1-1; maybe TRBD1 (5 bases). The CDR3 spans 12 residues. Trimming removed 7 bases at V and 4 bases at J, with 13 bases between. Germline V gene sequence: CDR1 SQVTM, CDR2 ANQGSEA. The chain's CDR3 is CSGTGFATEAFF. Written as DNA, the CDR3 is TGCAGCGGTACAGGTTTTGCCACTGAAGCTTTCTTT.

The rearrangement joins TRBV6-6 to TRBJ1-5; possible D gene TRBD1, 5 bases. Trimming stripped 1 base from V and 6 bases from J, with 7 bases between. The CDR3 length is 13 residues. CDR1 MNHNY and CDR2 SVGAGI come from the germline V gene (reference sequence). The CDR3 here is CASSYWGGQPQHF. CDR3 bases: TGTGCCAGCAGTTACTGGGGCGGTCAGCCCCAGCATTTT.

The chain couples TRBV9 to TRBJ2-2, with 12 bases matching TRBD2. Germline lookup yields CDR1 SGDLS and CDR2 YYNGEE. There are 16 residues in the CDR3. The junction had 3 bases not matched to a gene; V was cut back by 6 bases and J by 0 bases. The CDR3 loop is CASTGTSGPNTGELFF. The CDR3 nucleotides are TGTGCCAGCACCGGGACTAGCGGGCCGAACACCGGGGAGCTGTTTTTT. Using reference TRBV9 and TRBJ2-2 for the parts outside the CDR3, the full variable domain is DSGVTQTPKHLITATGQRVTLRCSPRSGDLSVYWYQQSLDQGLQFLIQYYNGEERAKGNILERFSAQQFPDLHSELNLSSLELGDSALYFCASTGTSGPNTGELFFGEGSRLTVL.

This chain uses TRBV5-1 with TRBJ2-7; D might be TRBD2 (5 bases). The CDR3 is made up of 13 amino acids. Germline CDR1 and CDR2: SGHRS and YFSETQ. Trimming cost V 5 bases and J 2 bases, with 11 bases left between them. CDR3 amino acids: CASRPADTYEQYF. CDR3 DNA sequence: TGCGCCAGCAGGCCAGCGGATACCTACGAGCAGTACTTC.

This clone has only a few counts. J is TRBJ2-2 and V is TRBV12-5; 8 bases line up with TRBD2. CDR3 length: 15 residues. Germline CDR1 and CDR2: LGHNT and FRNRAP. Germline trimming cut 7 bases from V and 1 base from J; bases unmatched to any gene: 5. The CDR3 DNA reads TGTGCTAGTGTGCGGCGGGAGGTGAACACCGGGGAGCTGTTTTTT. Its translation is CASVRREVNTGELFF. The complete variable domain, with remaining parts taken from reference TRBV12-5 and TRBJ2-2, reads DARVTQTPRHKVTEMGQEVTMRCQPILGHNTVFWYRQTMMQGLELLAYFRNRAPLDDSGMPKDRFSAEMPDATLATLKIQPSEPRDSAVYFCASVRREVNTGELFFGEGSRLTVL.

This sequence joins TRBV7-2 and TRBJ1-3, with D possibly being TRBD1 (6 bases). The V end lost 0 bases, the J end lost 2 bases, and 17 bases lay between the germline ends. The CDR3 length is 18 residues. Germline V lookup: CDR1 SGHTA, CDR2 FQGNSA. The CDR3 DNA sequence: TGTGCCAGCAGCTTAGCGCTAGGACAGTGGCGACCTGGAAACACCATATATTTT. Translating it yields CASSLALGQWRPGNTIYF.

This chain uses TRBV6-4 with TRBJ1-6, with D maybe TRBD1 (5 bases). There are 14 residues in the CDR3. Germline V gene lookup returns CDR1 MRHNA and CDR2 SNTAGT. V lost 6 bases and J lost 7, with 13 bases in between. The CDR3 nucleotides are TGTGCCAGCAGGGACACAAACCTCAATTCACCCCTCCACTTT. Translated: CASRDTNLNSPLHF.

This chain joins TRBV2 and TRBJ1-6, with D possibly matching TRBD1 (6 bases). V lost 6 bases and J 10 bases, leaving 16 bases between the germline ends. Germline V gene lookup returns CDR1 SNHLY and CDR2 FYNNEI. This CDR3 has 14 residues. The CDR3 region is CASSITGLESPLHF. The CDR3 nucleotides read TGTGCCAGCAGCATAACAGGGCTGGAATCACCCCTCCACTTT.